Below, 9 T cell receptor beta chains from the same sample are listed, as sequenced in a study of radiotherapy plus CTLA-4 blockade in lung cancer. The table came from immunoSEQ multiplex PCR; TCRdb's copy has only in-frame clones and leaves some out. Seen here are around 120,000 clones, about four fifths observed once, and the top ten hold 5% to 5.5%. Material: peripheral blood, obtained from a patient treated with radiotherapy plus ipilimumab. These TCRs come from a human donor with non-small cell lung cancer who had a partial response to radiotherapy plus ipilimumab.

V gene TRBV6-5 combines with J gene TRBJ1-5; TRBD1 might be the D (6 bases). This CDR3 comprises 13 residues. V was trimmed by 6 bases and J by 6 bases, leaving 12 bases between them. Looked up from germline, CDR1 is MNHEY and CDR2 is SVGAGI. CDR3 amino acids: CASSQQGGQPQHF. DNA of the CDR3: TGTGCCAGCAGCCAACAAGGGGGTCAGCCCCAGCATTTT.

The rearrangement uses TRBV5-1 and TRBJ2-7; TRBD2 might be the D (6 bases). Trimming took 0 bases from V and 5 from J, leaving 9 bases between them. This CDR3 spans 13 amino acids. Germline values: CDR1 SGHRS, CDR2 YFSETQ. The CDR3 reads CASSLVGGNEQYF. The CDR3 bases are TGCGCCAGCAGCTTGGTGGGGGGTAACGAGCAGTACTTC.

The sample holds one count of this clone. The chain employs TRBV4-1 and TRBJ2-1; possible D gene TRBD1, 6 bases. Trimming stripped 3 bases from V and 5 bases from J, with 20 bases between. The CDR3 has 17 amino acids. From germline, CDR1 is MGHRA and CDR2 YSYEKL. The chain's CDR3 is CASSHTGQPGTHNEQFF. The CDR3 DNA sequence: TGCGCCAGCAGCCATACAGGACAGCCCGGGACCCACAATGAGCAGTTCTTC.

The gene calls are TRBV28 and TRBJ1-5; D may be TRBD1 (5 bases). The germline V and J ends were trimmed by 7 bases and 3 bases, with 22 bases remaining between them. CDR1 and CDR2 from the germline V gene are MDHEN and SYDVKM. This CDR3 contains 17 residues. CDR3 amino acids: CASIFTVSGNHNQPQHF. The CDR3 region has the DNA TGTGCCAGCATCTTTACGGTATCAGGGAACCACAATCAGCCCCAGCATTTT.

The chain employs TRBV5-1 and TRBJ2-1; the D gene is possibly TRBD2 (5 bases). V was pared by 3 bases and J by 9 bases, with 22 bases between. The CDR3 is 16 residues long. Germline values: CDR1 SGHRS, CDR2 YFSETQ. This CDR3 is CASSWGTGIMNGEQFF. The CDR3 DNA reads as TGCGCCAGCAGCTGGGGAACCGGGATAATGAATGGTGAGCAGTTCTTC.

The J gene is TRBJ2-4, the V gene TRBV5-1; D is perhaps TRBD1 (5 bases). The V end lost 4 bases, the J end lost 0 bases, and 11 bases lay between the germline ends. This CDR3 is built from 15 residues. Per germline, CDR1 SGHRS and CDR2 YFSETQ. The CDR3 sequence: CASSTIQGAKNIQYF. Written as DNA, the CDR3 is TGCGCCAGCAGCACAATTCAGGGAGCCAAAAACATTCAGTACTTC. Drawing the rest from reference TRBV5-1 and TRBJ2-4, the complete variable domain is KAGVTQTPRYLIKTRGQQVTLSCSPISGHRSVSWYQQTPGQGLQFLFEYFSETQRNKGNFPGRFSGRQFSNSRSEMNVSTLELGDSALYLCASSTIQGAKNIQYFGAGTRLSVL.

The rearrangement uses TRBV5-1 and TRBJ2-5; 7 bases are a match to TRBD1. The CDR3 runs to 15 residues. The J segment lost 4 bases and the V segment lost 4 bases, leaving 10 bases of the junction unmatched. Looked up from germline, CDR1 is SGHRS and CDR2 is YFSETQ. CDR3 region: CASSTHTGERETQYF. The CDR3, as DNA: TGCGCCAGCAGCACCCATACAGGGGAGAGAGAGACCCAGTACTTC.

V is TRBV30 and J is TRBJ1-2; D unresolved. The germline V gene encodes CDR1 GTSNPN and CDR2 SVGIG (reference sequence). Deletions cut 2 bases from V and 4 bases from J, with 8 bases between. The CDR3 has 12 residues. The CDR3 DNA sequence: TGTGCCTGGAGTTACGCAGTCTATGGCTACACCTTC. Protein product: CAWSYAVYGYTF.

The chain couples TRBV28 to TRBJ1-2, with a possible D match to TRBD1 (6 bases). V lost 2 bases and J 7 bases, leaving 11 bases between the germline ends. The CDR3 totals 13 residues. CDR1 MDHEN and CDR2 SYDVKM come from the germline V gene. Written as DNA, the CDR3 is TGTGCCAGCAGTTTAGGGGGGGCGAGTGGCTACACCTTC. Residues: CASSLGGASGYTF.